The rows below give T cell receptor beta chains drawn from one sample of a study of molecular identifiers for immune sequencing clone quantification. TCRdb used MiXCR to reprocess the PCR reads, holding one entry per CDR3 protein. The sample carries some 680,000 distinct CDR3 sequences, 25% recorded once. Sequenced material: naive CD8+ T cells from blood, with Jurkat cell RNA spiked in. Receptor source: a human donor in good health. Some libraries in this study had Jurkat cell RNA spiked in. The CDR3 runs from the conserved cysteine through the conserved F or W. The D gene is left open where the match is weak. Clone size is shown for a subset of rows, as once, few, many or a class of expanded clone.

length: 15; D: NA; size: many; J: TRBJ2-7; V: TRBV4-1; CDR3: CASSQVEGVSYEQYF; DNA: TGCGCCAGCAGCCAAGTGGAGGGGGTCTCCTACGAGCAGTACTTC
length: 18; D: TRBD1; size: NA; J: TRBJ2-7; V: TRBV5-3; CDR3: CASSSTGAGTGSFYEQYF; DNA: TGTGCCAGCAGCTCAACTGGTGCGGGGACAGGGTCTTTCTACGAGCAGTACTTC
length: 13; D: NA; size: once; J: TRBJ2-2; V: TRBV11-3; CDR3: CASSEGTVGELFF; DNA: TGTGCCAGCAGTGAGGGAACTGTCGGGGAGCTGTTTTTT
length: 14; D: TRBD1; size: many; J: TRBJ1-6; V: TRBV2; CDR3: CASSRTGGVSPLHF; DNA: TGTGCCAGCAGTCGGACAGGGGGCGTTTCACCCCTCCACTTT
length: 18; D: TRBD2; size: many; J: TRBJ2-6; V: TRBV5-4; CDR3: CASSPPQAGGAGANVLTF; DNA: TGTGCCAGCAGCCCTCCCCAAGCGGGGGGGGCTGGGGCCAACGTCCTGACTTTC
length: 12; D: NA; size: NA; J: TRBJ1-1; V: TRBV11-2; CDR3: CASSQYNTEAFF; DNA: TGTGCCAGCAGCCAATACAACACTGAAGCTTTCTTT
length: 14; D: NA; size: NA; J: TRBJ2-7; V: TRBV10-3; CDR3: CAISEPRGYYEQYF; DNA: TGTGCCATCAGTGAGCCCCGAGGGTACTACGAGCAGTACTTC
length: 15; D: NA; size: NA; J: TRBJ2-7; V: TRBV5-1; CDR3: CASSLEASSSYEQYF; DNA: TGCGCCAGCAGCTTGGAGGCCAGTAGCTCCTACGAGCAGTACTTC
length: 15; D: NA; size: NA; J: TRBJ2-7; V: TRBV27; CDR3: CASSLRVAANYEQYF; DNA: TGTGCCAGCAGTTTGCGCGTAGCGGCTAACTACGAGCAGTACTTC
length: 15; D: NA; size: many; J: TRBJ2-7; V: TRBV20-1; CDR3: CSARDYGGSSYEQYF; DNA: TGCAGTGCTAGAGATTACGGGGGAAGCTCCTACGAGCAGTACTTC
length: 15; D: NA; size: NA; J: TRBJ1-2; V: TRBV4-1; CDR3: CASSQDGRTAYGYAF; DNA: TGCGCCAGCAGCCAAGACGGTCGAACGGCCTATGGCTACGCCTTC
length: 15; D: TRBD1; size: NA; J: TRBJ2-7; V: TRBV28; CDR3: CASSFGKGASVAQYF; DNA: TGTGCCAGCAGTTTCGGAAAGGGGGCGTCGGTGGCGCAGTACTTC
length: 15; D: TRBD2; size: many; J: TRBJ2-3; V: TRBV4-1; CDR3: CASSPAGGGTDTQYF; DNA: TGCGCCAGCAGCCCCGCGGGCGGGGGTACAGATACGCAGTATTTT
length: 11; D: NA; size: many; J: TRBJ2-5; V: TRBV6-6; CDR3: CASSYSEAQYF; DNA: TGTGCCAGCAGTTACTCGGAGGCCCAGTACTTC
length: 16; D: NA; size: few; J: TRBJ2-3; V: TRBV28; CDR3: CASTPLRELSTDTQYF; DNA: TGTGCCAGCACTCCCTTACGGGAGTTGTCCACAGATACGCAGTATTTT
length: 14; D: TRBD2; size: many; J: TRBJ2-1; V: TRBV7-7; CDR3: CASSPLAGHHEQFF; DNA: TGTGCTAGCAGCCCATTAGCGGGACATCATGAGCAGTTCTTC
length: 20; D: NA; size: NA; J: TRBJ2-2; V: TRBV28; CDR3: CASSLTARWSGRMNTGELFF; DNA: TGTGCCAGCAGTTTGACAGCCCGGTGGTCAGGCCGAATGAACACCGGGGAGCTGTTTTTT
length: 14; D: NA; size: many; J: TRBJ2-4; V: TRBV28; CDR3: CASSLGEAKNIQYF; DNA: TGTGCCAGCAGTTTAGGAGAAGCCAAAAACATTCAGTACTTC
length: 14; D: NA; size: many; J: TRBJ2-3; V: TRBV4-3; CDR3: CASSQDPRSDTQYF; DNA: TGCGCCAGCAGCCAAGACCCAAGGTCAGATACGCAGTATTTT
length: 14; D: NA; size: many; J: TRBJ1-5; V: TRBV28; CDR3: CASSLGRNNQPQHF; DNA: TGTGCCAGCAGTTTAGGGAGAAACAATCAGCCCCAGCATTTT
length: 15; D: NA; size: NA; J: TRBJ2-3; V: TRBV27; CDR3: CASTTRTGGTDTQYF; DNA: TGTGCCAGCACCACTAGGACGGGCGGCACAGATACGCAGTATTTT
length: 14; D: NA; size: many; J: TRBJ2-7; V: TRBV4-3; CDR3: CASSPRQATYEQYF; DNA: TGCGCCAGCAGCCCCCGACAGGCTACCTACGAGCAGTACTTC
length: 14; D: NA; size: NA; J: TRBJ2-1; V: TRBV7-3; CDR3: CASSLKGSDNEQFF; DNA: TGTGCCAGCAGCTTAAAAGGGAGTGACAATGAGCAGTTCTTC
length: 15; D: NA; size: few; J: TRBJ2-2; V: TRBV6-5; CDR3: CASSYSPGGPGELFF; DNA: TGTGCCAGCAGTTACTCGCCTGGGGGGCCCGGGGAGCTGTTTTTT
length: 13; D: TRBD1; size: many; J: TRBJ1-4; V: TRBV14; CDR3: CASSRDRNEKLFF; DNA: TGTGCCAGCAGCCGGGACAGGAATGAAAAACTGTTTTTT
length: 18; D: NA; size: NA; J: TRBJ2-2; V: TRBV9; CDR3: CASSTNFRGPLNTGELFF; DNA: TGTGCCAGCAGCACCAACTTCAGGGGCCCTTTAAACACCGGGGAGCTGTTTTTT
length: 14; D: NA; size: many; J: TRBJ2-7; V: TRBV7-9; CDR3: CASSFMAEAYEQYF; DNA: TGTGCCAGCAGCTTTATGGCGGAAGCCTACGAGCAGTACTTC
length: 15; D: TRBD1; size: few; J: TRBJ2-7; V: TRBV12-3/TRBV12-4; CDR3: CASSHGTVSSYEQYF; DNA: TGTGCCAGCAGCCACGGGACAGTCAGCTCCTACGAGCAGTACTTC
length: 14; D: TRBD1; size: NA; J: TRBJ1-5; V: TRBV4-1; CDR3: CASSQTGPYQPQHF; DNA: TGCGCCAGCAGTCAGACAGGGCCCTATCAGCCCCAGCATTTT
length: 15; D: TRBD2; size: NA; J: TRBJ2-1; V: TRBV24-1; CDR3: CATSPGGGSYNEQFF; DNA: TGTGCCACCAGCCCAGGCGGGGGCTCCTACAATGAGCAGTTCTTC
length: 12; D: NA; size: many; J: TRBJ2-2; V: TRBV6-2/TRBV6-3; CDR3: CATNYWSGELFF; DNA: TGTGCCACCAACTACTGGAGCGGGGAGCTGTTTTTT
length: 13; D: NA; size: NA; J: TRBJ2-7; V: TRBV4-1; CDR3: CASSQEGAHAQYF; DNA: TGCGCCAGCAGCCAAGAGGGGGCCCACGCGCAGTACTTC
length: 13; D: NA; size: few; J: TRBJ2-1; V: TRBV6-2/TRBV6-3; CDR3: CASSTSPYNEQFF; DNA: TGTGCCAGCAGTACTAGCCCATACAATGAGCAGTTCTTC
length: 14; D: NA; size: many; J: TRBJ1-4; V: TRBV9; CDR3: CASSPAPRAEKLFF; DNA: TGTGCCAGCAGCCCAGCGCCTAGGGCTGAAAAACTGTTTTTT
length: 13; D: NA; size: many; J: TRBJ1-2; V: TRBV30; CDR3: CAWAPQINYGYTF; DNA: TGTGCCTGGGCACCACAGATTAACTATGGCTACACCTTC
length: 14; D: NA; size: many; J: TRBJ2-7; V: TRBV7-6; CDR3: CASSLSAGSYEQYF; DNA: TGTGCCAGCAGCTTATCTGCGGGATCCTACGAGCAGTACTTC
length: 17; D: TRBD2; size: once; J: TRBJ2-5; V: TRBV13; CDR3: CASSSGTSGGQEETQYF; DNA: TGTGCCAGCAGCTCAGGGACTAGCGGGGGCCAGGAAGAGACCCAGTACTTC
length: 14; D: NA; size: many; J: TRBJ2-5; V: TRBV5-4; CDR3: CASSLRGSLETQYF; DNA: TGTGCCAGCAGCTTGAGGGGCAGTCTGGAGACCCAGTACTTC
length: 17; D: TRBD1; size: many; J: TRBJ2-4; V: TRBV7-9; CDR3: CASTSGTGAIFSDIQYF; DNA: TGTGCCAGCACCTCCGGGACAGGGGCAATTTTTTCGGACATTCAGTACTTC
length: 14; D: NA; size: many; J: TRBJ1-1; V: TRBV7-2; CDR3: CASSFGTTNTEAFF; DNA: TGTGCCAGCAGCTTTGGGACAACAAACACTGAAGCTTTCTTT
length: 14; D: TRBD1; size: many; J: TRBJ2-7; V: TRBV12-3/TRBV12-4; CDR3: CASRGQGDEYEQYF; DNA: TGTGCCAGCAGGGGACAGGGGGACGAGTACGAGCAGTACTTC
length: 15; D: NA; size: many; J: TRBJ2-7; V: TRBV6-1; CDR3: CASSEGPETSPEQYF; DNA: TGTGCCAGCAGTGAAGGCCCGGAGACTAGTCCCGAGCAGTACTTC
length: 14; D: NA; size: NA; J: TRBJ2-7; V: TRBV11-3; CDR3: CASSLEYRLPEQYF; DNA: TGTGCCAGCAGCTTAGAATACCGGTTGCCCGAGCAGTACTTC
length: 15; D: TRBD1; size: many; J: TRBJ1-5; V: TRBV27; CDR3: CASSSTGGASQPQHF; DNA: TGTGCCAGCAGTTCGACAGGGGGAGCGTCTCAGCCCCAGCATTTT
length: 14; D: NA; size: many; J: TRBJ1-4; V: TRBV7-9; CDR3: CASSPEQGGEKLFF; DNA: TGTGCCAGCAGTCCCGAACAGGGCGGTGAAAAACTGTTTTTT
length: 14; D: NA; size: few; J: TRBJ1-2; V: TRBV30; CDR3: CAWSGGTDLYGYTF; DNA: TGTGCCTGGAGTGGAGGTACAGATTTATATGGCTACACCTTC
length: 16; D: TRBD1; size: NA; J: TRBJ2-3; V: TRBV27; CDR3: CASSLGTGGTTDTQYF; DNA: TGTGCCAGCAGTTTGGGGACAGGAGGTACCACAGATACGCAGTATTTT
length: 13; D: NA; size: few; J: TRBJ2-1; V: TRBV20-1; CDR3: CSAGGRFVRWPFF; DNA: TGCAGTGCCGGGGGGCGATTCGTAAGGTGGCCGTTCTTC
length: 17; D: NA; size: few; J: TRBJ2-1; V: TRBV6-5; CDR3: CASSNREFSTKYNEQFF; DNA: TGTGCCAGCAGTAACAGGGAGTTCTCGACCAAGTACAATGAGCAGTTCTTC
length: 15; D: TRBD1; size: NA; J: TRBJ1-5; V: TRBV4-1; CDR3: CASSQPGQDVAPQHF; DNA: TGCGCCAGCAGCCAACCGGGACAGGATGTTGCGCCCCAGCATTTT
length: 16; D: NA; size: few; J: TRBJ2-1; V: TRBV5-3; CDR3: CASSLMKESSYNEQFF; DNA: TGTGCCAGCAGCTTGATGAAGGAGAGCTCCTACAATGAGCAGTTCTTC
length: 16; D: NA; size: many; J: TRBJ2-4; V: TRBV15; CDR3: CATSPRGGVAKNIQYF; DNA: TGTGCCACCAGCCCGCGAGGGGGAGTAGCCAAAAACATTCAGTACTTC